Each of the 19 T cell receptor beta chains below was sequenced from the same sample in a study of neoadjuvant anti-PD-1 for oral cavity cancer. This table comes from immunoSEQ multiplex PCR, and its TCRdb copy is limited to in-frame clones, with some not included. The sample has more than 7,000 clones, around 50% seen once; the top ten hold 11%. The sample here was tumor tissue, taken before nivolumab (anti-PD-1) treatment. Every receptor here comes from a person between 40 and 85 years old with oral cavity squamous cell carcinoma.

The chain joins TRBV14 to TRBJ2-7; 9 bases align to TRBD2. CDR1 is SGHDN and CDR2 is FVKESK in the germline V gene. The CDR3 has 14 residues. V trimming: 5 bases; J trimming: 6 bases; junction bases outside the gene matches: 8. The CDR3 loop is CASSVSGTSSEQYF. The CDR3 DNA is TGTGCCAGCAGCGTATCCGGGACTAGCTCCGAGCAGTACTTC.

This clone was counted a few times. This sample includes further DNA sequences coding for the same CDR3. The rearrangement uses TRBV5-1 and TRBJ1-2; D gene ambiguous. The CDR3 is made up of 12 amino acids. Trimming took 4 bases from V and 3 from J, leaving 7 bases between them. In germline, CDR1 is SGHRS, CDR2 YFSETQ. The CDR3 loop reads CASSVSDYGYTF. In DNA form, the CDR3 reads TGCGCCAGCAGCGTGTCGGACTATGGCTACACCTTC.

The rearrangement links TRBV6-5 to TRBJ2-5; weak D call: TRBD2 (5 bases). The V and J ends lost 5 bases and 2 bases respectively, with 15 bases between them. CDR1 and CDR2 from the germline V gene are MNHEY and SVGAGI. The CDR3 spans 15 residues. The DNA for the CDR3 is TGTGCCAGCAGTAATTACCGGGGATCACAAGAGACCCAGTACTTC. This translates into CASSNYRGSQETQYF.

This sequence joins TRBV19 and TRBJ2-1; D possibly matches TRBD1 or TRBD2 (5 bases each). The CDR3 length is 15 residues. V was pared by 5 bases and J by 0 bases, with 11 bases between. CDR1 is LNHDA and CDR2 is SQIVND in the germline V gene (reference sequence). The chain's CDR3 is CASSLPGSSYNEQFF. As DNA, the CDR3 is TGTGCCAGTAGTTTACCAGGGAGCTCCTACAATGAGCAGTTCTTC. Based on the CDR3 plus reference TRBV19 and TRBJ2-1, the full variable domain is DGGITQSPKYLFRKEGQNVTLSCEQNLNHDAMYWYRQDPGQGLRLIYYSQIVNDFQKGDIAEGYSVSREKKESFPLTVTSAQKNPTAFYLCASSLPGSSYNEQFFGPGTRLTVL.

The V call is TRBV15, the J call TRBJ2-7, with TRBD2 matching 8 bases. CDR3 size: 13 residues. With V trimmed by 5 bases and J by 3 bases, 3 bases remained unmatched. CDR1 and CDR2 from the germline V gene are LNHNV and YYDKDF (reference sequence). Here the CDR3 reads CATSEGTSYEQYF. CDR3 nucleotide sequence: TGTGCCACCAGCGAGGGGACTAGCTACGAGCAGTACTTC.

This chain connects TRBV29-1 to TRBJ2-7, with a weak D call TRBD1 (5 bases). Looked up from germline, CDR1 is SQVTM and CDR2 is ANQGSEA. CDR3 length: 14 residues. V lost 6 bases and J 0 bases, leaving 15 bases between the germline ends. The CDR3 loop reads CSVLGQSSSYEQYF. DNA for the CDR3: TGCAGCGTGCTGGGGCAGTCGAGCTCCTACGAGCAGTACTTC.

The rearrangement uses TRBV6-1 and TRBJ1-5; D is uncertain. Germline CDR1 is MNHNS and CDR2 is SASEGT. The V and J ends lost 3 bases and 2 bases respectively, with 8 bases between them. There are 14 residues in the CDR3. In nucleotides, the CDR3 is TGTGCCAGCAGTGAGACTAGGGGCAATCAGCCCCAGCATTTT. This sequence encodes CASSETRGNQPQHF.

The rearrangement links TRBV11-2 to TRBJ1-3; no clear D gene. V was cut by 0 bases and J by 4 bases, with 10 bases left in between. The CDR3 contains 15 residues. Germline V gives CDR1 SGHAT, CDR2 FQNNGV. The CDR3: CASSLEAGDGNTIYF. DNA for the CDR3: TGTGCCAGCAGCTTAGAGGCAGGCGACGGAAACACCATATATTTT.

The sample holds a few counts of this clone. The rearrangement links TRBV27 to TRBJ2-7; no definite D call. Trimming cost V 6 bases and J 2 bases, with 14 bases left between them. Germline assignment: CDR1 MNHEY and CDR2 SMNVEV (reference sequence). The CDR3 consists of 14 residues. CDR3 bases: TGTGCCAGCAGCACCCTAGGGCCGGCCTACGAGCAGTACTTC. This encodes CASSTLGPAYEQYF.

There are a few counts of this clone. The V call is TRBV7-9, the J call TRBJ1-1; D call uncertain. This CDR3 spans 13 amino acids. CDR1 is SEHNR, CDR2 FQNEAQ, per germline (reference sequence). With 6 bases removed from V and 4 bases from J, the gap between germline ends came to 12 bases. The CDR3 reads CASSPGKATEAFF. CDR3 bases: TGTGCCAGCAGTCCGGGTAAGGCCACTGAAGCTTTCTTT.

The chain links TRBV29-1 to TRBJ2-3; 8 bases map to TRBD1. V was clipped by 8 bases and J by 2 bases; unmatched bases: 9. The germline gives CDR1 SQVTM, CDR2 ANQGSEA. The CDR3 sequence is 14 residues long. The CDR3 DNA reads TGCAGCTATCAGGACAGGGCCTTCACAGATACGCAGTATTTT. Amino acids: CSYQDRAFTDTQYF.

This clone was seen only a few times. The rearrangement links TRBV5-8 to TRBJ1-2, with 11 nucleotides matching TRBD1. Germline V gene lookup returns CDR1 SGHTS and CDR2 YDEGEE. V lost 4 bases to trimming and J lost 10 bases; unmatched junction nucleotides: 6. This CDR3 region has 13 residues. The CDR3 sequence: CASSAGTGGVYTF. Here the CDR3 DNA reads TGTGCCAGCAGCGCCGGGACAGGGGGGGTCTACACCTTC.

The chain uses TRBV30 and TRBJ1-2; a weak D match, TRBD1 (6 bases). Germline values: CDR1 GTSNPN, CDR2 SVGIG (reference sequence). The CDR3 loop spans 13 amino acids. V dropped 7 bases and J dropped 2 bases, with 14 bases sitting between them. The CDR3 here is CASKSDRNYGYTF. The DNA of the CDR3 is TGTGCCTCCAAGTCGGACAGAAACTATGGCTACACCTTC.

By its share, this clone is medium-sized. V is TRBV27 and J is TRBJ2-7; D is possibly TRBD2 (6 bases). The CDR3 loop spans 16 amino acids. Trimming shortened V by 3 bases and J by 4 bases, and 19 bases separated the two germline ends. In germline, CDR1 is MNHEY, CDR2 SMNVEV (reference sequence). The CDR3 loop is CASSFRAGGAGYEQYF. The CDR3 DNA sequence: TGTGCCAGCAGTTTTAGAGCGGGCGGTGCAGGGTACGAGCAGTACTTC.

This clone was seen more than once but under ten times. The CDR3 protein is CASSLDVGSDEQFF. The CDR3 nucleotides are TGTGCCAGCAGCTTAGACGTAGGATCGGATGAGCAGTTCTTC. The V gene is TRBV7-2, the J gene TRBJ2-1; D remains ambiguous. Looked up from germline, CDR1 is SGHTA and CDR2 is FQGNSA. The V end lost 1 base, the J end lost 8 bases, and 12 bases lay between the germline ends. The CDR3 totals 14 residues.

This clone was counted only a few times. CDR3 in amino acids: CASSSLAGPKETQYF. The CDR3 nucleotides are TGTGCCAGCAGCTCTTTAGCGGGGCCAAAAGAGACCCAGTACTTC. J is TRBJ2-5 and V is TRBV5-6; 8 bases align to TRBD2. The CDR3 is 15 residues long. The V segment lost 3 bases and the J segment 3 bases; nucleotides outside the gene matches: 7. Per the germline V gene, CDR1 is SGHDT and CDR2 is YYEEEE.

This clone was detected a few times. In DNA form, the CDR3 reads TGTGCCAGCAGTACTAGCGGGAGGGCCGTTGGTGAGCAGTTCTTC. Translated, it gives CASSTSGRAVGEQFF. The chain is built from TRBV28 and TRBJ2-1; 13 bases are a match to TRBD2. There are 15 residues in the CDR3. Germline trimming cut 5 bases from V and 9 bases from J; bases unmatched to any gene: 7. Germline loops: CDR1 MDHEN, CDR2 SYDVKM. The variable domain in full, with the rest retrieved from reference TRBV28 and TRBJ2-1, is DVKVTQSSRYLVKRTGEKVFLECVQDMDHENMFWYRQDPGLGLRLIYFSYDVKMKEKGDIPEGYSVSREKKERFSLILESASTNQTSMYLCASSTSGRAVGEQFFGPGTRLTVL.

J is TRBJ1-4 and V is TRBV5-8; D is possibly TRBD1 (6 bases). The CDR3 loop spans 17 amino acids. Trimming cost V 4 bases and J 3 bases, with 19 bases left between them. CDR1 SGHTS and CDR2 YDEGEE come from the germline V gene. The CDR3 here is CASSLPGGDFANEKLFF. CDR3 in DNA: TGTGCCAGCAGCCTCCCGGGGGGCGATTTTGCTAATGAAAAACTGTTTTTT.

This chain connects TRBV28 to TRBJ1-5, with D maybe TRBD1 (6 bases). The length of the CDR3 is 13 residues. Germline assignment: CDR1 MDHEN and CDR2 SYDVKM. V lost 6 bases and J 7 bases, leaving 13 bases between the germline ends. CDR3 residues: CASRPTGGQPQHF. In nucleotides, the CDR3 is TGTGCCAGCAGACCGACAGGAGGACAGCCCCAGCATTTT.